The 28 T cell receptor beta chains below come from one sample, sequenced in a study of CD8+CD57+ T cells in acquired aplastic anemia. Investigators profiled TCR beta VDJ and CDR3 from genomic DNA template. MiXCR was run by TCRdb on the reads, yielding one entry per CDR3 protein. The table lists some 200,000 distinct CDR3 sequences, roughly two thirds of them singletons. Sequencing was done on patients that had shown CD8+CD57+ cell expansion by flow cytometry. Sequenced sample: sorted CD4+, CD8+, or CD8+CD57+ T cells (not recorded which) from PBMCs. These receptor sequences come from a human donor with aplastic anemia.

This clonotype was found once. The V and J genes are TRBV2 and TRBJ1-1; no definite D call. Per germline, CDR1 SNHLY and CDR2 FYNNEI. Trimming took 7 bases from V and 3 from J, leaving 15 bases between them. The CDR3 is made up of 14 amino acids. CDR3 protein: CASKSRPLDTEAFF. The DNA of the CDR3 is TGTGCCAGCAAATCCAGACCCTTGGACACTGAAGCTTTCTTT. Drawing the rest from reference TRBV2 and TRBJ1-1, the complete variable domain is EPEVTQTPSHQVTQMGQEVILRCVPISNHLYFYWYRQILGQKVEFLVSFYNNEISEKSEIFDDQFSVERPDGSNFTLKIRSTKLEDSAMYFCASKSRPLDTEAFFGQGTRLTVV.

The count of this clonotype is one. The J gene is TRBJ1-2, the V gene TRBV12-3 or TRBV12-4, with D possibly TRBD1 on 6 matching bases. V shed 4 bases and J shed 7 bases, with 19 bases lying between them. This CDR3 contains 15 residues. CDR3 DNA sequence: TGTGCCAGCAGTTCGCGACAGGATTTGAAGTGTGGCTACACCTTC. This sequence encodes CASSSRQDLKCGYTF.

The V and J genes are TRBV24-1 and TRBJ2-2; tentatively, D is TRBD1 (6 bases). CDR1 and CDR2 (germline): KGHDR, SFDVKD. V was trimmed by 9 bases and J by 6 bases, leaving 19 bases between them. The CDR3 is 15 residues long. As DNA, the CDR3 is TGTGCCACCGCGCTAAATAAACAGGGCCCCGGGGAGCTGTTTTTT. This sequence encodes CATALNKQGPGELFF.

This clonotype occurred a few times. J is TRBJ2-1 and V is TRBV5-1; TRBD2 might be the D (6 bases). Trimming cost V 3 bases and J 2 bases, with 12 bases left between them. Germline V CDR1 and CDR2: SGHRS, YFSETQ. The CDR3 consists of 15 residues. CDR3 nucleotide sequence: TGCGCCAGCAGCTATCTAGCGTTCCCCTACAATGAGCAGTTCTTC. Its protein product is CASSYLAFPYNEQFF. The full variable domain, in which reference TRBV5-1 and TRBJ2-1 provide the parts outside the CDR3, is KAGVTQTPRYLIKTRGQQVTLSCSPISGHRSVSWYQQTPGQGLQFLFEYFSETQRNKGNFPGRFSGRQFSNSRSEMNVSTLELGDSALYLCASSYLAFPYNEQFFGPGTRLTVL.

The CDR3 reads CASSLAGTGFRTQYF. In DNA form, the CDR3 reads TGTGCCAGCAGCTTAGCTGGGACAGGATTTCGGACCCAGTACTTC. The J gene is TRBJ2-5, the V gene TRBV11-2; TRBD1 matches at 8 bases. The V segment lost 1 base and the J segment 7 bases; nucleotides outside the gene matches: 8. The CDR3 consists of 15 residues. Per germline, CDR1 SGHAT and CDR2 FQNNGV.

The gene calls are TRBV7-9 and TRBJ2-7; 9 positions agree with TRBD1. V was clipped by 5 bases and J by 2 bases; unmatched bases: 7. The CDR3 is 15 amino acids. Germline CDR1 and CDR2: SEHNR and FQNEAQ (reference sequence). As DNA, the CDR3 is TGTGCCAGCAGCGATCCGGGACAGGGCACCTACGAGCAGTACTTC. Translation gives CASSDPGQGTYEQYF.

The chain uses TRBV9 and TRBJ2-5; D gene uncertain. This CDR3 comprises 13 residues. Between the trimmed V and J ends, which lost 3 bases and 5 bases, there was a span of 11 bases. Per germline, CDR1 SGDLS and CDR2 YYNGEE. CDR3: CASSDLTGETQYF. The CDR3 coding sequence is TGTGCCAGCAGCGATCTCACCGGCGAGACCCAGTACTTC.

The chain has TRBV7-2 and TRBJ2-3, with a possible D match to TRBD2 (7 bases). The V and J ends lost 5 bases and 6 bases respectively, with 15 bases between them. From germline, CDR1 is SGHTA and CDR2 FQGNSA. This CDR3 spans 14 amino acids. CDR3 bases: TGTGCCAGCAGCGTATACGGGGGGCGGGATACGCAGTATTTT. Translated: CASSVYGGRDTQYF.

The rearrangement joins TRBV19 to TRBJ2-3; 7 nucleotides match TRBD2. The CDR3 extends over 17 amino acids. J lost 8 bases, V lost 9 bases, and 23 bases had no gene match. CDR1 is LNHDA and CDR2 is SQIVND in the germline V gene (reference sequence). CDR3 residues: CASSGTWGLPRSGTQYF. CDR3 nucleotides: TGTGCCAGCAGCGGGACCTGGGGACTCCCTCGTTCCGGTACGCAGTATTTT.

This sequence joins TRBV4-2 and TRBJ2-3, with D possibly TRBD2 on 6 matching bases. Between the trimmed V and J ends, which lost 4 bases and 0 bases, there was a span of 11 bases. Per germline, CDR1 LGHNA and CDR2 YNFKEQ. This CDR3 contains 15 residues. CDR3 sequence: CASSRGTASTDTQYF. The DNA of the CDR3 is TGTGCCAGCAGCCGAGGGACTGCTAGCACAGATACGCAGTATTTT.

Concerning this clonotype itself: An end of the junction differs from the germline gene, which may be a read error. This chain connects TRBV6-5 to TRBJ1-1, with a tentative D call TRBD1 (6 bases). The germline V gene encodes CDR1 MNHEY and CDR2 SVGAGI. This CDR3 comprises 13 residues. CDR3: CASSYYGGPEAIF. CDR3 sequence (DNA): TGTGCCAGCAGTTACTACGGGGGGCCTGAAGCTATCTTT.

This clonotype was detected a few times. The rearrangement joins TRBV9 to TRBJ1-4; maybe TRBD1 (6 bases). CDR1 SGDLS and CDR2 YYNGEE come from the germline V gene. The CDR3 extends over 14 amino acids. V was pared by 0 bases and J by 8 bases, with 11 bases between. The DNA for the CDR3 is TGTGCCAGCAGCGTAGTCGGGGGGCCCGAAAAACTGTTTTTT. It translates to CASSVVGGPEKLFF.

The gene calls are TRBV29-1 and TRBJ2-7; D not certain. The germline gives CDR1 SQVTM, CDR2 ANQGSEA. CDR3 size: 13 residues. Trimming took off 7 bases at V and 3 bases at J, with 16 bases between the two ends. The CDR3, as DNA: TGCAGCGCCCGGAACCCCAGGAACTACGAGCAGTACTTC. This sequence encodes CSARNPRNYEQYF.

A single count supports this clonotype. The J gene is TRBJ2-3, the V gene TRBV10-1, with D possibly TRBD1 on 6 matching bases. The CDR3 has 16 residues. Trimming stripped 8 bases from V and 0 bases from J, with 18 bases between. Germline values: CDR1 WNHNN, CDR2 SYGVQD (reference sequence). Written as DNA, the CDR3 is TGCGCCAGCGCGAAAAAACAGGGACCTAGCACAGATACGCAGTATTTT. This translates into CASAKKQGPSTDTQYF.

V is TRBV25-1 and J is TRBJ1-6; no firm D call. In germline, CDR1 is MGHDK, CDR2 SYGVNS. The germline V and J ends were trimmed by 4 bases and 5 bases, with 15 bases remaining between them. CDR3 length equals 16 residues. DNA for the CDR3: TGTGCCAGCAGTGGCATGTCCGCGGGCGATAATTCACCCCTCCACTTT. Its protein product is CASSGMSAGDNSPLHF.

This clonotype showed up many times. The chain carries TRBV4-1 and TRBJ1-2; tentative D call: TRBD1 (5 bases). The CDR3 consists of 14 residues. The germline V and J ends were trimmed by 0 bases and 2 bases, with 7 bases remaining between them. CDR1 is MGHRA and CDR2 is YSYEKL in the germline V gene. The CDR3 here is CASSQETANYGYTF. CDR3 coding DNA: TGCGCCAGCAGCCAAGAGACAGCAAACTATGGCTACACCTTC.

The chain carries TRBV19 and TRBJ2-3; possibly TRBD2 for D (5 bases). Germline V CDR1 and CDR2: LNHDA, SQIVND (reference sequence). Trimming left V 3 bases short and J 4 bases short, with 11 bases between. The CDR3 spans 14 residues. The CDR3 sequence is CASSIQVLADTQYF. The CDR3 DNA follows: TGTGCCAGTAGTATCCAAGTACTAGCAGATACGCAGTATTTT.

This chain uses TRBV7-9 with TRBJ2-7; the D call may be TRBD1 or TRBD2 (5 bases each). CDR1 and CDR2 from the germline V gene are SEHNR and FQNEAQ (reference sequence). The CDR3 consists of 13 residues. With 10 bases removed from V and 0 bases from J, the gap between germline ends came to 13 bases. Here the CDR3 reads CAIGDGTSYEQYF. The CDR3, as DNA: TGTGCCATAGGGGACGGGACCTCCTACGAGCAGTACTTC.

Only a few counts were recorded for this clonotype. At one end the junction does not follow the germline gene, possibly because of a read error. The chain is built from TRBV19 and TRBJ2-7; no firm D call. The germline V gene has CDR1 LNHDA and CDR2 SQIVND (reference sequence). The length of the CDR3 is 12 residues. The CDR3 bases are TGTGCCAGTAGTATAGGATCCTTCGAGCAGTACTTC. It yields the protein CASSIGSFEQYF.

The chain employs TRBV2 and TRBJ1-1, with D unclear. The germline V and J ends were trimmed by 3 bases and 4 bases, with 9 bases remaining between them. Germline V gene sequence: CDR1 SNHLY, CDR2 FYNNEI. This CDR3 spans 13 amino acids. The CDR3 DNA reads as TGTGCCAGCAGTGATGGGCAGACCACTGAAGCTTTCTTT. Protein: CASSDGQTTEAFF.

J is TRBJ2-3 and V is TRBV5-4; 7 bases match TRBD1. CDR1 and CDR2 from the germline V gene are SGHNT and YYREEE (reference sequence). The CDR3 sequence is 15 residues long. Germline trimming cut 5 bases from V and 0 bases from J; bases unmatched to any gene: 6. CDR3 bases: TGTGCCAGCAGACTGGACAGGTCTAGCACAGATACGCAGTATTTT. This encodes CASRLDRSSTDTQYF.

This clonotype was detected only once. The V and J genes are TRBV7-3 and TRBJ2-1, with 10 bases identical to TRBD1. The CDR3 has 14 amino acids. The ends lost 5 bases at V and 6 bases at J; junction bases unmatched: 4. Germline lookup yields CDR1 SGHTA and CDR2 FQGTGA. The CDR3 sequence: CASSPRTGGNEQFF. DNA of the CDR3: TGTGCCAGCAGCCCCCGGACAGGGGGCAATGAGCAGTTCTTC.

In DNA form, the CDR3 reads TGCAGTGCTATAACCTGGAAGGACACAGATACGCAGTATTTT. Translation: CSAITWKDTDTQYF. The V call is TRBV20-1, the J call TRBJ2-3; D gene uncertain. The CDR3 consists of 14 residues. Per germline, CDR1 DFQATT and CDR2 SNEGSKA (reference sequence). Trimming stripped 4 bases from V and 2 bases from J, with 13 bases between.

The V and J genes are TRBV7-2 and TRBJ1-2; D gene unclear. Germline V CDR1 and CDR2: SGHTA, FQGNSA. CDR3 size: 13 residues. The ends were cut back, 11 bases at V and 0 bases at J, with 13 bases in the middle. DNA of the CDR3: TGTGCCGGGAAGGGCCTGGCTAACTATGGCTACACCTTC. This codes for CAGKGLANYGYTF.

The V and J genes are TRBV13 and TRBJ1-2; D perhaps matches TRBD1 (5 bases). This CDR3 contains 14 residues. Trimming took 4 bases from V and 13 from J, leaving 22 bases between them. Germline assignment: CDR1 PRHDT and CDR2 FYEKMQ (reference sequence). The CDR3 DNA sequence: TGTGCCAGCAGCTGGACTAGCGGGGGTTCTCGCTGCACCTTC. Protein product: CASSWTSGGSRCTF.

V gene TRBV20-1 combines with J gene TRBJ2-7, with TRBD2 matching over 12 bases. This CDR3 contains 17 residues. The V and J ends lost 0 bases and 0 bases, in that order; junction bases with no gene match: 6. CDR1 is DFQATT and CDR2 is SNEGSKA in the germline V gene (reference sequence). This CDR3 reads CSARDLTSGGDSYEQYF. DNA for the CDR3: TGCAGTGCTAGAGATCTGACTAGCGGGGGAGACTCCTACGAGCAGTACTTC.

A remark on this clonotype: The limits of the CDR3 on the DNA are not certain, so only TCRdb's listed CDR3 is given. CDR3 protein: CASSELGLAGSCFF. The V and J genes are TRBV9 and TRBJ2-2; TRBD2 is the table's D call and was not checked against the DNA. Germline V gives CDR1 SGDLS, CDR2 YYNGEE. The CDR3 sequence runs 14 residues, both termini included.

This clonotype has more than one count but fewer than ten. The V call is TRBV5-1, the J call TRBJ2-5; D unresolved. The V gene lost 0 bases and the J gene lost 4 bases, with 4 bases spanning the gap. The CDR3 spans 12 residues. The V gene's germline CDR1 is SGHRS and CDR2 YFSETQ. CDR3 loop: CASSLAAETQYF. The CDR3 DNA is TGCGCCAGCAGCTTGGCCGCAGAGACCCAGTACTTC.